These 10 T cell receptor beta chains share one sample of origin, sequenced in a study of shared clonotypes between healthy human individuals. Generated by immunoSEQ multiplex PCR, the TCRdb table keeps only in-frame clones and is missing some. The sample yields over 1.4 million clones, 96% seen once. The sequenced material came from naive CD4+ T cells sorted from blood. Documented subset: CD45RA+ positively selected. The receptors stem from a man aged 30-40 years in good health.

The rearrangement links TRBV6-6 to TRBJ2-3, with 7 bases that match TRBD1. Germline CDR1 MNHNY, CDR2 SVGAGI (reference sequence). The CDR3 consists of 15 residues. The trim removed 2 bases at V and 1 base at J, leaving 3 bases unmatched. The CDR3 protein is CASSYRQGGTDTQYF. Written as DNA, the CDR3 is TGTGCCAGCAGTTACAGACAGGGAGGCACAGATACGCAGTATTTT.

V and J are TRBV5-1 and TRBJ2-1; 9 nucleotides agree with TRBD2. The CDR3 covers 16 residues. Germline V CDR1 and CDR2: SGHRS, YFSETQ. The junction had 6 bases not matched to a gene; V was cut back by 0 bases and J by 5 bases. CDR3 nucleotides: TGCGCCAGCAGCTTGGCTAGCGGGGTCTCTAACAATGAGCAGTTCTTC. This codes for CASSLASGVSNNEQFF.

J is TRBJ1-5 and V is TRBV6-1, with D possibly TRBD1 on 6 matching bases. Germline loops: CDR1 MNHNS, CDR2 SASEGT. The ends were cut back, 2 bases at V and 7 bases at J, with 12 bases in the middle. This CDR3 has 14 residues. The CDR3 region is CASSERGSRQPQHF. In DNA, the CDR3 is TGTGCCAGCAGTGAAAGGGGGTCCCGGCAGCCCCAGCATTTT.

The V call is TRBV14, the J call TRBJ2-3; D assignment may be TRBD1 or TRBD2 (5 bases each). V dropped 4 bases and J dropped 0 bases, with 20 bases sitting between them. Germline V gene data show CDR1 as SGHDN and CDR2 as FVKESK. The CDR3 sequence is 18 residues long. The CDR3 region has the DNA TGTGCCAGCAGCCCGGGATCCCCGAGGGGTGCTAGCACAGATACGCAGTATTTT. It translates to CASSPGSPRGASTDTQYF.

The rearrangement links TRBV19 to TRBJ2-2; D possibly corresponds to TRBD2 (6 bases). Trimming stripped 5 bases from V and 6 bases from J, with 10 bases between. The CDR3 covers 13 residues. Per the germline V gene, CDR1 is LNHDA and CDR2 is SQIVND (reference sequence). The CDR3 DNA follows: TGTGCCAGTAGTCTCTGGGAGGCCGGGGAGCTGTTTTTT. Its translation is CASSLWEAGELFF.

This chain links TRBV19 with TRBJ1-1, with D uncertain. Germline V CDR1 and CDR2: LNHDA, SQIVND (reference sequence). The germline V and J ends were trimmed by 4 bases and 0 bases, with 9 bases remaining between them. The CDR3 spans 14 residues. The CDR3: CASSTGGLNTEAFF. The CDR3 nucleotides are TGTGCCAGTAGTACCGGAGGGCTGAACACTGAAGCTTTCTTT.

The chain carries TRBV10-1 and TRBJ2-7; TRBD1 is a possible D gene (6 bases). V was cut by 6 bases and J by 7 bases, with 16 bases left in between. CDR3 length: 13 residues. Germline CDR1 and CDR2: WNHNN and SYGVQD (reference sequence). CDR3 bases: TGCGCCAGCAGCCAAAGGGACACTCTGGAGCAGTACTTC. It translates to CASSQRDTLEQYF.

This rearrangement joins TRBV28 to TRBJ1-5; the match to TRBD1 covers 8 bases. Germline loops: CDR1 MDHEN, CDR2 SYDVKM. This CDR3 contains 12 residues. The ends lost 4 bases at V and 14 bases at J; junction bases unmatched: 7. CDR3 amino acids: CASSSSGGAEHF. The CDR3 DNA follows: TGTGCCAGCAGTTCGTCAGGGGGCGCGGAGCATTTT. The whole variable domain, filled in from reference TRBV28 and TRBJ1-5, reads DVKVTQSSRYLVKRTGEKVFLECVQDMDHENMFWYRQDPGLGLRLIYFSYDVKMKEKGDIPEGYSVSREKKERFSLILESASTNQTSMYLCASSSSGGAEHFGDGTRLSIL.

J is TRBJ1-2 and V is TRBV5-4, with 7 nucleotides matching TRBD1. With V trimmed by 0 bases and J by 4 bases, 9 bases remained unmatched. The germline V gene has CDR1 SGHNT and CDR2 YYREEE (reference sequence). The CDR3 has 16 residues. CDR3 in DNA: TGTGCCAGCAGCTTGGAGGCAGGGGGTATTTCCTATGGCTACACCTTC. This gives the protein CASSLEAGGISYGYTF.

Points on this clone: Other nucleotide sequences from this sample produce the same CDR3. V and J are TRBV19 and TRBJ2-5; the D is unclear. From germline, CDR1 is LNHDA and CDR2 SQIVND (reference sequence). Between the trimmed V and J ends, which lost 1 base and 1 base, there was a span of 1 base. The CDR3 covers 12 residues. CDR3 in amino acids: CASSIAQETQYF. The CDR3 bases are TGTGCCAGTAGTATAGCCCAAGAGACCCAGTACTTC.